This T cell receptor beta chain was obtained from a study of T-cell reconstitution after alpha-beta-depleted transplantation in children. Overall study findings and caveats: In patients about two months after transplant, alpha-beta T cells reportedly arose from several hundred expanded graft clones. Counts and diversity of T cells one year after transplant came mostly from newly produced T cells. Some patients showed high day-60 TCRbeta diversity, which derived from surviving recipient T cells and thymic progenitors.

The CDR3 contains 12 residues. The V and J ends lost 4 bases and 9 bases respectively, with 13 bases between them. Germline-derived CDR1 and CDR2 are DFQATT and SNEGSKA (reference sequence). The TCRbeta library was prepared with unique molecular identifiers. In TCRdb, the PCR reads were re-called with MiXCR into one record per CDR3 protein. The sample shows approximately 500,000 distinct CDR3 sequences, under 12% of them seen only once. This clonotype was recorded at least ten times. The antigen remains unidentified. The V gene is TRBV20-1, the J gene TRBJ1-5, with D possibly TRBD1 on 5 matching bases. This clonotype was sampled from a child aged 2 to 15 with inherited bone marrow failure, due to receive a stem cell transplant. This material consisted of PBMCs, taken before TCRalphabeta/CD19-depleted stem cell transplant. This chain's CDR3 is CSATQGLPPQHF. The CDR3 nucleotides read TGCAGTGCTACCCAGGGCCTACCGCCCCAGCATTTT.